This T cell receptor (beta chain) stems from a study of blood T cells in healthy people across ages. Trimming shortened V by 2 bases and J by 5 bases, and 21 bases separated the two germline ends. The CDR3 runs 17 residues. Germline CDR1 and CDR2: MNHEY and SVGEGT. The table lists this clonotype with many counts. A second PCR, run for 7 to 11 cycles, used a sample-barcoded 5' primer plus a J-beta primer mix. Each cDNA molecule carried a tag from a template-switch adaptor that contained 12 random nucleotides. TCRdb processed the 5' RACE reads anew with MiXCR; each CDR3 protein has one entry. The data show 700,000 to 1,000,000 distinct CDR3 sequences, around 42% seen once.

The sequenced material came from blood. The chain has TRBV6-2 or TRBV6-3 and TRBJ1-2; tentative D call: TRBD1 (6 bases). The sequence was obtained from a man aged 55 to 69 in good health. The CDR3 region is CASSYGDKRRDLYGYTF. The CDR3 DNA is TGTGCCAGCAGTTACGGGGACAAGCGGCGGGATTTGTATGGCTACACCTTC.